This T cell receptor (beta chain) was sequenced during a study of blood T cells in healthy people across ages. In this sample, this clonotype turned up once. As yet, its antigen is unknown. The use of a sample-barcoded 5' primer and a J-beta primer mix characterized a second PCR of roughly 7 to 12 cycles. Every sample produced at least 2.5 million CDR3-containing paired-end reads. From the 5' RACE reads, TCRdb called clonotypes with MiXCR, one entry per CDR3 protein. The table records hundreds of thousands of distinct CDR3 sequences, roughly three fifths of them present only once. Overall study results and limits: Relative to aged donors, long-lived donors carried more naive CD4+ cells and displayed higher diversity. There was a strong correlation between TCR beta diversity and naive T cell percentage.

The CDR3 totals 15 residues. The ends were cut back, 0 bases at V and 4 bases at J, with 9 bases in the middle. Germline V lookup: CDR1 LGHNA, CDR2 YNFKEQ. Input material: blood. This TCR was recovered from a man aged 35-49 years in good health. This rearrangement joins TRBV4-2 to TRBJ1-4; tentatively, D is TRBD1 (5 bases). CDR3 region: CASSQDTGNNEKLFF. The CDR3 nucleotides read TGTGCCAGCAGCCAAGACACAGGAAATAATGAAAAACTGTTTTTT.